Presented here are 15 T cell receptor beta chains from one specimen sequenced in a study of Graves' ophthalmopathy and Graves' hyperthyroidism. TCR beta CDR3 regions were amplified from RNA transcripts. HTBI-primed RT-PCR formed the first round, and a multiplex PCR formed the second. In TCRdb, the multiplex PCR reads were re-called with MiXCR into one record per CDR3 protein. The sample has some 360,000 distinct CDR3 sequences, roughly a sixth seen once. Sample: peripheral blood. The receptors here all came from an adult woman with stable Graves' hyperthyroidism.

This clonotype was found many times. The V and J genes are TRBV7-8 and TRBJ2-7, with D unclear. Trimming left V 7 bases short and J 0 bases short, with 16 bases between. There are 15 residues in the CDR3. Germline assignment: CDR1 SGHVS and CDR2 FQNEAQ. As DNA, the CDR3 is TGTGCCAGCACTGAATCGGCTACATACTCCTACGAGCAGTACTTC. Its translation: CASTESATYSYEQYF.

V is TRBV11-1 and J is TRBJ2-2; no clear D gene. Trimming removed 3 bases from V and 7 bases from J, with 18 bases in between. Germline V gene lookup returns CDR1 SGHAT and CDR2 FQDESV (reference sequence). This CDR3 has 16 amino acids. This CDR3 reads CASSFSGRPGVGELFF. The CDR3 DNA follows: TGTGCCAGCAGCTTTTCCGGACGCCCGGGCGTCGGGGAGCTGTTTTTT.

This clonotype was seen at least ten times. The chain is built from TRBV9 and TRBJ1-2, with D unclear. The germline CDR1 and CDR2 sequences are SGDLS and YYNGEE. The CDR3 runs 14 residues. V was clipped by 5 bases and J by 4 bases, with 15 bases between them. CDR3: CASRENTRSYGYTF. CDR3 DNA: TGTGCCAGCAGAGAAAACACACGGAGCTATGGCTACACCTTC.

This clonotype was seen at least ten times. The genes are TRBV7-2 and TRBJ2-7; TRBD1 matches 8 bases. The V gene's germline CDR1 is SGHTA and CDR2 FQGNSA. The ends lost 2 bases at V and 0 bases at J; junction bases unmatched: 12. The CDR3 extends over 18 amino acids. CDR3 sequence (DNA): TGTGCCAGCAGCTTAAGGACAGGGACCGGACTCCTCTCCTACGAGCAGTACTTC. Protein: CASSLRTGTGLLSYEQYF.

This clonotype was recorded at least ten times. The CDR3 coding sequence is TGTGCCAGCAGCCTCCCCCGGGGACAGTCCTACGAGCAGTACTTC. This gives the protein CASSLPRGQSYEQYF. The rearrangement uses TRBV5-5 and TRBJ2-7; 7 nucleotides match TRBD1. The CDR3 totals 15 residues. Trimming cost V 4 bases and J 1 base; bases outside gene matches: 8. The germline gives CDR1 SGHKS, CDR2 YYEKEE (reference sequence).

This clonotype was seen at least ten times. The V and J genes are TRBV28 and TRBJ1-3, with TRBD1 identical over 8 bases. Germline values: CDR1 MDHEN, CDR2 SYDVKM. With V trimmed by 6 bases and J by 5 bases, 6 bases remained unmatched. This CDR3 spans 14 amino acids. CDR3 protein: CASRDTGGRNTIYF. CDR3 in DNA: TGTGCCAGCAGGGATACAGGGGGGCGAAACACCATATATTTT.

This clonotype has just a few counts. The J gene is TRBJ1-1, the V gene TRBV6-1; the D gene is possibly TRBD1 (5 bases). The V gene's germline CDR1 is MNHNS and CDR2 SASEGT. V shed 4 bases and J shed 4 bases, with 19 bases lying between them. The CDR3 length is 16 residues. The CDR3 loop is CASSVKPSGGSTEAFF. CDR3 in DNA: TGTGCCAGCAGTGTAAAACCTTCGGGGGGGAGCACTGAAGCTTTCTTT.

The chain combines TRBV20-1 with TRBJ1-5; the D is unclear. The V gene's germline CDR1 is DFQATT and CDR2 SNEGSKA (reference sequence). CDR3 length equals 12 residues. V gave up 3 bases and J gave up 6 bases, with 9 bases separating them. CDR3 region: CSASRLGQPQHF. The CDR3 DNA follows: TGCAGTGCTAGCAGATTAGGTCAGCCCCAGCATTTT.

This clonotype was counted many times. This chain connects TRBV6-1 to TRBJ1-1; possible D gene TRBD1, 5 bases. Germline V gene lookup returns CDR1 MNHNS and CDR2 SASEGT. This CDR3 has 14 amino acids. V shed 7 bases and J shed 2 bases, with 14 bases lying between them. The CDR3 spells CASTKKTANTEAFF. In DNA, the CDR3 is TGTGCCAGCACCAAAAAGACAGCTAACACTGAAGCTTTCTTT.

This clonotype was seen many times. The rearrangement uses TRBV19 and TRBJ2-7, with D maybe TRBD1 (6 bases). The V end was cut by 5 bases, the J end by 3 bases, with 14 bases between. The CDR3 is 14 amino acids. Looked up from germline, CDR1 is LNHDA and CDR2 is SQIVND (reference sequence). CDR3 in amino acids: CASSAPDRIYEQYF. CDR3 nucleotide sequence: TGTGCCAGTAGTGCACCTGACAGGATCTACGAGCAGTACTTC.

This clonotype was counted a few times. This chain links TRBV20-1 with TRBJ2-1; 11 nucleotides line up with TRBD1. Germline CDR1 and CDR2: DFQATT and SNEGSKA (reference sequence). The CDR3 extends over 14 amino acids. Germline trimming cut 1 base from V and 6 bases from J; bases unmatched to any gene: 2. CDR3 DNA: TGCAGTGCTAGAGGGGACAGGGGGGTCAATGAGCAGTTCTTC. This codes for CSARGDRGVNEQFF.

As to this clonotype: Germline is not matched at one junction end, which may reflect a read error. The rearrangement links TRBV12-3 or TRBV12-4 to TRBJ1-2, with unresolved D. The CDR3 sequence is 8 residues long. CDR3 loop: CASKAGHF. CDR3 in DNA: TGTGCCAGCAAAGCGGGTCACTTC.

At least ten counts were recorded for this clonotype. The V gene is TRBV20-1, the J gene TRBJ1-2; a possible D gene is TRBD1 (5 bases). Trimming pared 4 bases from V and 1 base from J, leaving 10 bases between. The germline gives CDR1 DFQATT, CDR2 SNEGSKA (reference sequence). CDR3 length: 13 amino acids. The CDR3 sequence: CSATQTDNYGYTF. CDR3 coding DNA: TGCAGTGCTACACAGACAGATAACTATGGCTACACCTTC.

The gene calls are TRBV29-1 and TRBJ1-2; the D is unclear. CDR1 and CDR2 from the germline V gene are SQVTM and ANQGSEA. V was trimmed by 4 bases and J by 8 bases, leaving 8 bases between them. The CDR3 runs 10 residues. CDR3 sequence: CSVGGEGYTF. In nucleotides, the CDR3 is TGCAGCGTTGGCGGGGAAGGCTACACCTTC.

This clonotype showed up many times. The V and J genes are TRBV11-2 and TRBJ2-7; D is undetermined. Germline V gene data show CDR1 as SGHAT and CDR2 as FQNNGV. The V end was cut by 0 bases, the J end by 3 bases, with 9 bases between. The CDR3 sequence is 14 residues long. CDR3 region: CASSLDIGGYEQYF. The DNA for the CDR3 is TGTGCCAGCAGCTTAGATATCGGTGGCTACGAGCAGTACTTC.